The table lists the clone carrying this T cell receptor (beta chain) with a few counts. Its antigen is not identified. These data belong to a study of CD8 T cells in Susac syndrome. Study conclusions and caveats: As the study acknowledged, the number of individuals in its TCR sequencing and HLA analysis was relatively small.

Those who served as multiple sclerosis controls were treatment-naive patients with stable or active relapsing-remitting disease. TEMRA cells were FACS-enriched, and CD8+ and CD4+ T cells were isolated negatively. Germline assignment: CDR1 SGHNT and CDR2 YYREEE (reference sequence). Trimming shortened V by 0 bases and J by 1 base, and 9 bases separated the two germline ends. The CDR3 is made up of 15 amino acids. Reverse transcription used about 0.45 to 1 ug RNA and random hexamers. MiXCR was run by TCRdb on the immunoSEQ multiplex PCR reads, yielding one entry per CDR3 protein. There are 100,000 to 150,000 distinct CDR3 sequences in the sample; around 85% occur only once, and around 0.49% lies in the top ten.

This chain uses TRBV5-4 with TRBJ2-3; weak D call: TRBD2 (6 bases). This TCR was recovered from a human donor with multiple sclerosis. The sample taken for sequencing was CD8+ T cells from PBMCs. For the CDR3, the DNA is TGTGCCAGCAGCTTGGAGGGACTTCGCACAGATACGCAGTATTTT. This codes for CASSLEGLRTDTQYF.